This entry is about one TCR beta chain. The antigen is unknown. Investigators merged groups given second doses at roughly 4 or roughly 12 weeks. This sample was included in a study of T cell responses to AZD1222 COVID-19 vaccine. Findings of the study overall: Among the donors, most were white British and more were female, and clonal diversity was possibly underestimated. CD4 TCRs linked to vaccination spanned spike, dominating at 160-218 and 743-854.

Sequenced by immunoSEQ multiplex PCR; TCRdb stores in-frame clones only, minus some. Among over 150,000 clones listed, just over 85% were seen once. The CDR3 loop spans 14 amino acids. V was clipped by 5 bases and J by 3 bases, with 10 bases between them. Germline V lookup: CDR1 LNHDA, CDR2 SQIVND (reference sequence). The clonotype comes from an adult who received the AZD1222 COVID-19 vaccine. The material was peripheral blood, obtained 28 days after the second AZD1222 dose. The genes are TRBV19 and TRBJ1-4, with D possibly being TRBD1 (5 bases). CDR3 region: CASSAQAANEKLFF. The CDR3 DNA reads as TGTGCCAGTAGTGCACAGGCGGCTAATGAAAAACTGTTTTTT.